This T cell receptor (beta chain) was sequenced in a study of human T cells and chemical hapten exposure. The wider study: Weekly diphenylcyclopropenone doses were given to patients' scalps across the approximately 26-week study. Alopecia areata, totalis or universalis affected patients, mainly female.

Germline CDR1 reads DFQATT; CDR2 reads SNEGSKA (reference sequence). The CDR3 length is 12 residues. V was pared by 6 bases and J by 4 bases, with 11 bases between. In its sample, this clonotype was seen many times. What it binds is not known. Study-wide findings and caveats: Among expanded TCRs, significantly more large CDR3 similarity clusters formed than among controls.

The time point here: pre-sensitization, week 0. This sample's treatment: therapeutic diphenylcyclopropenone sensitization with weekly scalp DPC. Unfractionated whole blood served as the source for total RNA extraction. Original handling: Sampled TCR counts reached a median of approximately 93,000 per sample, with values ranging from about 23,224 to 690,600. MiXCR was run by TCRdb on the RACE reads, yielding one entry per CDR3 protein. TCRdb assigned the V and J calls; the authors' analysis was not used. The table has tens of thousands of distinct CDR3 sequences, 9.5% to 15% seen once. This chain uses TRBV20-1 with TRBJ2-3; TRBD2 is a possible D gene (5 bases). The origin of this receptor is a woman aged 40 to 49 with alopecia areata. Some clones in this sample may be carry-over from other donors' samples. The sample in question was whole blood, obtained in connection with sensitization to the hapten diphenylcyclopropenone (DPC). The CDR3 bases are TGCAGTGCATCAAAAGCGGCAGATACGCAGTATTTT. This sequence encodes CSASKAADTQYF.